The clone carrying this T cell receptor beta chain was seen ten or more times. The antigen is not known. The sequenced template was RNA, covering the TCR beta CDR3 region. HTBI-primed RT-PCR formed the first round, and a multiplex PCR formed the second. TCRdb reprocessed the multiplex PCR reads via MiXCR and lists one record per CDR3 protein. The data show around 600,000 distinct CDR3 sequences, about two fifths seen once. CDR1 MRHNA and CDR2 SNTAGT come from the germline V gene. This CDR3 is built from 16 residues. Deletions cut 5 bases from V and 6 bases from J, with 22 bases between. This specimen comes from a study of Graves' ophthalmopathy and Graves' hyperthyroidism. Study context: No treatment had been given when peripheral blood was collected at initial diagnosis. Broader study findings: It was with 65% to 71% sensitivity and roughly 75% specificity that the model predicted ophthalmopathy progression. Blood also harbored most expanded thyroid clonotypes above 0.001 frequency.

Moderately to severely active ophthalmopathy under 3 months, CAS at least 3, NOSPECS at least 4. This TCR came from an adult man with Graves' ophthalmopathy. Sequences were obtained from peripheral blood. The chain links TRBV6-4 to TRBJ1-2, with TRBD1 as a possible D gene (5 bases). The CDR3 region is CASSQTQTSGEDGYTF. CDR3 in DNA: TGTGCCAGCAGTCAGACCCAGACTTCGGGGGAAGATGGCTACACCTTC.